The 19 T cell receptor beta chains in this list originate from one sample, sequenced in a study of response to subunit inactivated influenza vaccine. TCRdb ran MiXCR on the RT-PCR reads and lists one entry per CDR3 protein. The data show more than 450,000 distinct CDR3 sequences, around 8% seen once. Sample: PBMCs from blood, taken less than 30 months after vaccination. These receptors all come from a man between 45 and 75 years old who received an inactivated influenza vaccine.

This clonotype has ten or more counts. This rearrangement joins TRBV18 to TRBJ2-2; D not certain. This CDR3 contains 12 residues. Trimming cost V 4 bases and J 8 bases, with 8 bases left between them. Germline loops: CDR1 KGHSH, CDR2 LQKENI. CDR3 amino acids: CASSQSTGELFF. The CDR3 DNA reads TGTGCCAGCTCACAATCGACAGGGGAGCTGTTTTTT.

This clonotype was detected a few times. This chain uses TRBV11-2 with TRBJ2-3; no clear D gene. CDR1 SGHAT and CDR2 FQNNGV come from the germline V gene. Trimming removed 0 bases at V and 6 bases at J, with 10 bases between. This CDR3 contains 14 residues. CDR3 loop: CASSLDYDGDTQYF. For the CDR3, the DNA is TGTGCCAGCAGCTTAGATTACGACGGGGATACGCAGTATTTT.

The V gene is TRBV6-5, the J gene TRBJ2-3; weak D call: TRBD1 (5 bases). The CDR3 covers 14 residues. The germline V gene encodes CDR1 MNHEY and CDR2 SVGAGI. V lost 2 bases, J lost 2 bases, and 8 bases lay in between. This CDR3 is CASSYGAFTDTQYF. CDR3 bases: TGTGCCAGCAGTTACGGGGCCTTCACAGATACGCAGTATTTT.

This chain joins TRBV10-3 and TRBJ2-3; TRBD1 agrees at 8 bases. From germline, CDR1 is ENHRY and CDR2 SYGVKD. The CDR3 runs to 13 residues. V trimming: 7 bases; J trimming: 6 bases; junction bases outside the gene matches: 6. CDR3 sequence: CAINQGADDTQYF. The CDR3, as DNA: TGTGCCATCAATCAGGGGGCGGACGATACGCAGTATTTT.

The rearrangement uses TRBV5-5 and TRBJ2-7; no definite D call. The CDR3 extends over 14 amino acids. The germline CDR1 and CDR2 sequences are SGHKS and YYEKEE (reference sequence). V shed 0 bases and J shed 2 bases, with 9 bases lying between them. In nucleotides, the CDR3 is TGTGCCAGCAGCTTGGCTCAGGCTGCCTACGAGCAGTACTTC. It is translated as CASSLAQAAYEQYF.

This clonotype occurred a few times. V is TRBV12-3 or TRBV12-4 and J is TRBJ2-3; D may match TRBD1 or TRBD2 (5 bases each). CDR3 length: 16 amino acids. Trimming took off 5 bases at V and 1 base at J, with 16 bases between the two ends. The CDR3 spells CASSTGRSGRTDTQYF. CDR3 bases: TGTGCCAGCAGTACCGGCCGCTCGGGACGCACAGATACGCAGTATTTT.

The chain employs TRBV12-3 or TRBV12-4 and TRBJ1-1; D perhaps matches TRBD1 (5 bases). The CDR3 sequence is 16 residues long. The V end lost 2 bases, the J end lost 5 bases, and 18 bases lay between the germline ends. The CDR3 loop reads CASSLYLTARRTEAFF. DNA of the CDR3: TGTGCCAGCAGTTTATATCTGACAGCACGGAGGACTGAAGCTTTCTTT.

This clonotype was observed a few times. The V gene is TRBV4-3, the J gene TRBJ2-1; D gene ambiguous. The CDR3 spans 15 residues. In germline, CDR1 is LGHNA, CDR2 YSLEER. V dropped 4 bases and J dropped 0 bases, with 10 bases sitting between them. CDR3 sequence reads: CASSLSSYSYNEQFF. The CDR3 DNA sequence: TGCGCCAGCAGCCTGAGTTCCTACTCCTACAATGAGCAGTTCTTC.

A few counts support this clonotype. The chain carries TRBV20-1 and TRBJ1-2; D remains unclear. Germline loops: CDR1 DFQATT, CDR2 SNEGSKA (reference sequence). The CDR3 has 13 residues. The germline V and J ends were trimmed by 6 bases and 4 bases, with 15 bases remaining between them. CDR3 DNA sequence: TGCAGTGCCCCATCGCTGGGAGTCTATGGCTACACCTTC. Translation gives CSAPSLGVYGYTF.

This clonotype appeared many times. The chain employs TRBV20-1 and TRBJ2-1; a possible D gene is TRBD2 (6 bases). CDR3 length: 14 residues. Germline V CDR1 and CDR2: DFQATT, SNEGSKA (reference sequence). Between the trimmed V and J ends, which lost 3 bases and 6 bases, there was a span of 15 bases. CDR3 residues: CSASWGERGNEQFF. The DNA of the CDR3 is TGCAGTGCTAGCTGGGGGGAGCGAGGCAATGAGCAGTTCTTC.

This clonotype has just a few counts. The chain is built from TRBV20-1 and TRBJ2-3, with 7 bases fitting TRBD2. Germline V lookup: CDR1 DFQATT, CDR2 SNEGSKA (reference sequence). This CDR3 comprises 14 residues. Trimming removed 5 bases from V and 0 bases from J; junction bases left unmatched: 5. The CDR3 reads CSAPPGGSTDTQYF. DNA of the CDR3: TGCAGTGCTCCCCCCGGGGGGAGCACAGATACGCAGTATTTT.

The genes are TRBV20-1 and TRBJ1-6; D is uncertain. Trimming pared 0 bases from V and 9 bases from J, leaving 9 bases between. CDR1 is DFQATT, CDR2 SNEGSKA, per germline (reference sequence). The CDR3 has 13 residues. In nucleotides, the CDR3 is TGCAGTGCTAGAGAGTCATTAGCTTCACCCCTCCACTTT. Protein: CSARESLASPLHF.

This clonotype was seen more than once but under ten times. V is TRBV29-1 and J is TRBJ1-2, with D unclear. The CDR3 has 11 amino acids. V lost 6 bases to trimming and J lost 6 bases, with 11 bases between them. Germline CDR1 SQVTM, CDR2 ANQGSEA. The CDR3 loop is CSVGPGDGYTF. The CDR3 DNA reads TGCAGCGTCGGTCCCGGGGATGGCTACACCTTC.

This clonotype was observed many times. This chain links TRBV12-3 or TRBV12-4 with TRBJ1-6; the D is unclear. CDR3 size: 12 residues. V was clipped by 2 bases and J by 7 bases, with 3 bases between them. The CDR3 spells CASSLTNSPLHF. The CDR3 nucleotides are TGTGCCAGCAGTTTAACGAATTCACCCCTCCACTTT.

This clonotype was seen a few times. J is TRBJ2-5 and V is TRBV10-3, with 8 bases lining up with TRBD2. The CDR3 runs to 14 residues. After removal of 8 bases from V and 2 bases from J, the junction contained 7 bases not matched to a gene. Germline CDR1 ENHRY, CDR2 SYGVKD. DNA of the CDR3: TGTGCCATCGGGGGAAGACTAGCGCAAGAGACCCAGTACTTC. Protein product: CAIGGRLAQETQYF.

For the CDR3, the DNA is TGTGCCAGCAGCCAAGAGGGTCAAAGGGAGGCTAACGAGCAGTACTTC. Its protein product is CASSQEGQREANEQYF. The chain is built from TRBV3-1 and TRBJ2-7; tentative D call: TRBD2 (6 bases). Germline V gene sequence: CDR1 LGHDT, CDR2 YNNKEL (reference sequence). The CDR3 is 16 residues long. Deletions cut 0 bases from V and 5 bases from J, with 17 bases between.

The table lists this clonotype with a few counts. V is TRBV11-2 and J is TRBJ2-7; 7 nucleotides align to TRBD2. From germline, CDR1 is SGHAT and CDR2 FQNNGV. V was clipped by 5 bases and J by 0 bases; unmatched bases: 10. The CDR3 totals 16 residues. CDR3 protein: CASSASGARSSYEQYF. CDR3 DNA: TGTGCCAGCAGCGCTAGCGGAGCCAGGAGCTCCTACGAGCAGTACTTC.

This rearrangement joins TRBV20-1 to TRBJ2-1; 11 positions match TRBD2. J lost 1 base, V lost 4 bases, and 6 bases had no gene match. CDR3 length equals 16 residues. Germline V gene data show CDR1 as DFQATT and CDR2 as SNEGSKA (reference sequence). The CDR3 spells CSAISGGGGSYNEQFF. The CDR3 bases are TGCAGTGCTATTAGCGGGGGGGGAGGGTCCTACAATGAGCAGTTCTTC.

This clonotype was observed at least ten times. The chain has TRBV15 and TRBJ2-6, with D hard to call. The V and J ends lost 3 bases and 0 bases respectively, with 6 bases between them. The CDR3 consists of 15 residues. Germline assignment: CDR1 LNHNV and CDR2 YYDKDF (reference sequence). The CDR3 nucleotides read TGTGCCACCAGCAGGACAAGCTCTGGGGCCAACGTCCTGACTTTC. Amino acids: CATSRTSSGANVLTF.